The rows below give T cell receptor beta chains drawn from one sample of a study of human T cells and chemical hapten exposure. TCRdb itself ran the RACE reads through MiXCR, one entry per CDR3 protein. The profile shows over 300,000 distinct CDR3 sequences, 5% to 6.5% of them singletons. Sequenced here: whole blood, sampled in connection with sensitization to the hapten diphenylcyclopropenone (DPC). The receptors were sampled from a woman in her 50s with alopecia areata. Some clones in this sample may be carry-over from other donors' samples. CDR3s include the opening cysteine and the closing phenylalanine or tryptophan. D genes are given only for firm matches. Clone size is stated in some rows and not others, as once, few, many or a class when expanded.

d_call | j_call | v_call | clone_size | cdr3_nt | cdr3_aa
NA | TRBJ2-2 | TRBV7-9 | NA | TGTGCCAGCAGATCCAGGGGCAACACCGGGGAGCTGTTTTTT | CASRSRGNTGELFF
NA | TRBJ1-4 | TRBV5-1 | NA | TGCGCCAGCAGCTCACAATCCCTGGACGGAGCCCCTAATGAAAAACTGTTTTTT | CASSSQSLDGAPNEKLFF
NA | TRBJ2-3 | TRBV5-1 | NA | TGCGCCAGCAAGACGGGGGGCACAGATACGCAGTATTTT | CASKTGGTDTQYF
NA | TRBJ1-2 | TRBV20-1 | NA | TGCAGTGCTAGACCCCACCCTGCGGAAAACTATGGCTACACCTTC | CSARPHPAENYGYTF
NA | TRBJ1-5 | TRBV4-1 | many | TGCGCCAGCAGCCAAGACCGGGGCAATCAGCCCCAGCATTTT | CASSQDRGNQPQHF
NA | TRBJ2-7 | TRBV3-1 | many | TGTGCCAGCAGCCAAGGGGTTTTCAGGGAGCAGTACTTC | CASSQGVFREQYF
TRBD2 | TRBJ2-2 | TRBV18 | NA | TGTGCCAGCTCATCGACTAGCCCCACCGGGGAGCTGTTTTTT | CASSSTSPTGELFF
NA | TRBJ2-1 | TRBV28 | many | TGTGCCAGCAGACCTGAACCGGGACCTCACACCCTACAGAATGAGCAGTTCTTC | CASRPEPGPHTLQNEQFF
NA | TRBJ2-5 | TRBV5-1 | many | TGCGCCAGCAGCACCAGACAAGAGACCCAGTACTTC | CASSTRQETQYF
NA | TRBJ1-2 | TRBV12-3/TRBV12-4 | NA | TGTGCCAGCAGTTTCCGGAGGACCGAACTCTATGGCTACACCTTC | CASSFRRTELYGYTF
NA | TRBJ1-3 | TRBV7-2 | NA | TGTGCCAGCAGCTTATTTGGAAACACCATATATTTT | CASSLFGNTIYF
TRBD1 | TRBJ1-1 | TRBV11-2 | many | TGTGCCAGCAGCTTAACCGGGACAGGGGGCACTGAAGCTTTCTTT | CASSLTGTGGTEAFF
NA | TRBJ1-1 | TRBV6-5 | few | TGTGCCAGCAGTTACGCCCTCAGGACTGAAGCTTTCTTT | CASSYALRTEAFF
TRBD1 | TRBJ1-6 | TRBV27 | many | TGTGCCAGCAGCCTACAGGGGGGTAGCTCACCCCTCCACTTT | CASSLQGGSSPLHF
NA | TRBJ1-1 | TRBV20-1 | many | TGCAGCCCTGGGGGCGGATTGAGCACTGAAGCTTTCTTT | CSPGGGLSTEAFF
NA | TRBJ2-3 | TRBV7-9 | NA | TGTGCCAGCAGCCCCCAAGAGGGGGTGGTGGGTACGCAGTATTTT | CASSPQEGVVGTQYF
NA | TRBJ1-5 | TRBV6-6 | NA | TGTGCCAGCACCCAAAGCGCAGGGGGCAATCAGCCCCAGCATTTT | CASTQSAGGNQPQHF
TRBD2 | TRBJ2-4 | TRBV4-2 | many | TGTGCCAGCAGCCAAGAGACTAGCGCCCCTTCCCCGATCCAGTACTTC | CASSQETSAPSPIQYF
TRBD1 | TRBJ2-3 | TRBV2 | many | TGTGCCAGCAGTGGGACAGGGGCAGTCACAGATACGCAGTATTTT | CASSGTGAVTDTQYF
NA | TRBJ1-2 | TRBV14 | few | TGTGCCAGCAGCCAAGATTGGAGCTATGGCTACACCTTC | CASSQDWSYGYTF